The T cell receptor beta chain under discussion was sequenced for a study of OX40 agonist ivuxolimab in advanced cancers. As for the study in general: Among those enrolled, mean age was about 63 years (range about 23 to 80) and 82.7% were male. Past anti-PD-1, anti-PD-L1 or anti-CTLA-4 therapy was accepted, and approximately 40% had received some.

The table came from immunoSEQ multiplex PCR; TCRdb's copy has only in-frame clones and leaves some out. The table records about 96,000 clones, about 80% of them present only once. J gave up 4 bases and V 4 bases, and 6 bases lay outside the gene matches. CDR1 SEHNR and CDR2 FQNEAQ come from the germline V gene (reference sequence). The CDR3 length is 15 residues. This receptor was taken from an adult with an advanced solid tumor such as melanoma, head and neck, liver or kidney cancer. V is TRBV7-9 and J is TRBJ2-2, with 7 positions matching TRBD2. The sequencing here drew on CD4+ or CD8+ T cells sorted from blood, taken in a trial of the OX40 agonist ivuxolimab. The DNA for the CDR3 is TGTGCCAGCAGCTCTCACCGGGAGGCCACCGGGGAGCTGTTTTTT. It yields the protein CASSSHREATGELFF.